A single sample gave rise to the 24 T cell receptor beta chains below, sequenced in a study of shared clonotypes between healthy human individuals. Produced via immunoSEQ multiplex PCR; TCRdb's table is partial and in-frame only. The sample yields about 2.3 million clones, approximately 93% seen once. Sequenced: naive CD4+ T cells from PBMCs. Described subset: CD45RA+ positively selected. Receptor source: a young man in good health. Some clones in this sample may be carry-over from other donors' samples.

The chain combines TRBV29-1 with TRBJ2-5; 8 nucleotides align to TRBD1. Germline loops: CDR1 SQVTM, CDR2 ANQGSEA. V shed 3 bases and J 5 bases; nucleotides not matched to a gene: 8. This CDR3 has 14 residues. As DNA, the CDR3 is TGCAGCGTTGATCAGGGGGCGGTAGGGGAGACCCAGTACTTC. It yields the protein CSVDQGAVGETQYF.

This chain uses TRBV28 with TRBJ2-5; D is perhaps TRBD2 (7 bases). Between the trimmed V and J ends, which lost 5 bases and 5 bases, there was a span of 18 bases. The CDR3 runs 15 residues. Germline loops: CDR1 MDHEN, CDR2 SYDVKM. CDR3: CASSPGGGGGETQYF. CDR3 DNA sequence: TGTGCCAGCAGTCCAGGCGGGGGCGGAGGGGAGACCCAGTACTTC.

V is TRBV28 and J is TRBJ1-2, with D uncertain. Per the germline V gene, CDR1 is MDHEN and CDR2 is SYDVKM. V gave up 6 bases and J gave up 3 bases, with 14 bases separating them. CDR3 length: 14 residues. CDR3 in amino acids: CASRGGRLDYGYTF. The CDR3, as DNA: TGTGCCAGCAGGGGAGGCAGGTTGGACTATGGCTACACCTTC.

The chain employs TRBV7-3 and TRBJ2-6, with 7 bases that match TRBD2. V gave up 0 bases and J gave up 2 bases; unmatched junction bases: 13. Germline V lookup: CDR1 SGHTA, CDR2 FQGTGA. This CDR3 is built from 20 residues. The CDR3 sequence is CASSLTWEGREGPGANVLTF. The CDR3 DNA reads TGTGCCAGCAGCTTAACGTGGGAGGGCAGGGAAGGGCCTGGGGCCAACGTCCTGACTTTC. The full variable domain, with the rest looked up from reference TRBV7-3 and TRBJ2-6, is GAGVSQTPSNKVTEKGKYVELRCDPISGHTALYWYRQSLGQGPEFLIYFQGTGAADDSGLPNDRFFAVRPEGSVSTLKIQRTERGDSAVYLCASSLTWEGREGPGANVLTFGAGSRLTVL.

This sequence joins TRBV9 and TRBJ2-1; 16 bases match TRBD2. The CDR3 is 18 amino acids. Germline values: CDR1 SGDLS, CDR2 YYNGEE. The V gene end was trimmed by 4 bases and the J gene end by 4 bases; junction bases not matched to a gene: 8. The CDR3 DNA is TGTGCCAGCAGCCCTGGGACTAGCGGGAGGGCGAGGTACAATGAGCAGTTCTTC. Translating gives CASSPGTSGRARYNEQFF.

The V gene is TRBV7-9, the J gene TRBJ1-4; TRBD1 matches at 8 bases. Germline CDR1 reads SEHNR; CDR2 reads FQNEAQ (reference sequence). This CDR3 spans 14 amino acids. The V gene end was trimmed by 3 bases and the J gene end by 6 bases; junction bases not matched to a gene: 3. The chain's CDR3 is CASSLDRDDEKLFF. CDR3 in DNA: TGTGCCAGCAGCTTGGACAGGGACGATGAAAAACTGTTTTTT.

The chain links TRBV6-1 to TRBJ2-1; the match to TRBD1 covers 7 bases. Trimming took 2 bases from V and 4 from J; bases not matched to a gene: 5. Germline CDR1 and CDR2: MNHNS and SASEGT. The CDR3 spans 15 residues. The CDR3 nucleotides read TGTGCCAGCAGTGAATTCCGGGACAGTTACAATGAGCAGTTCTTC. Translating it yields CASSEFRDSYNEQFF.

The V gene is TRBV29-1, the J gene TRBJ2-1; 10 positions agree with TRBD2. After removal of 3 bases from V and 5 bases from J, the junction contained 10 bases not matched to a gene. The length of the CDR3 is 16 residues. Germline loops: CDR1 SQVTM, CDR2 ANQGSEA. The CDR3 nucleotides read TGCAGCGTTGAGGGGTTAGCGGGAGGTCGACACAATGAGCAGTTCTTC. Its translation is CSVEGLAGGRHNEQFF.

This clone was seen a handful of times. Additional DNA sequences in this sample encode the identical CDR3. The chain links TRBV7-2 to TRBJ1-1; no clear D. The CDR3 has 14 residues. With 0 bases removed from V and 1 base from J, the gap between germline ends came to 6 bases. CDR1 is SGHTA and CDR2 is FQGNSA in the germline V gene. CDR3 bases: TGTGCCAGCAGCTTAGCGGGAGCGAACACTGAAGCTTTCTTT. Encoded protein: CASSLAGANTEAFF.

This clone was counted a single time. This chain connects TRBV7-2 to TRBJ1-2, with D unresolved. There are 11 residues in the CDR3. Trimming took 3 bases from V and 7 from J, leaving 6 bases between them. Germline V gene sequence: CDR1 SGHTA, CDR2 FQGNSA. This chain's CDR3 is CASSFTAGYTF. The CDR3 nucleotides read TGTGCCAGCAGCTTCACAGCTGGCTACACCTTC.

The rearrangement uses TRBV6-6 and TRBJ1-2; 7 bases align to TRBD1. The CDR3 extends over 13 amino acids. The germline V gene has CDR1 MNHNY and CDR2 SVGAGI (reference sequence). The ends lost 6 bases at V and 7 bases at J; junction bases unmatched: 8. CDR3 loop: CASSSTGTAGYTF. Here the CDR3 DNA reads TGTGCCAGCAGCAGCACCGGGACAGCTGGCTACACCTTC.

In DNA form, the CDR3 reads TGTGCCAGCAGTCGAACAGGGAACGACGAGCAGTACTTC. Protein product: CASSRTGNDEQYF. The V call is TRBV9, the J call TRBJ2-7; the D gene is possibly TRBD1 (6 bases). CDR1 and CDR2 (germline): SGDLS, YYNGEE. Trimming pared 5 bases from V and 5 bases from J, leaving 14 bases between. CDR3 size: 13 residues.

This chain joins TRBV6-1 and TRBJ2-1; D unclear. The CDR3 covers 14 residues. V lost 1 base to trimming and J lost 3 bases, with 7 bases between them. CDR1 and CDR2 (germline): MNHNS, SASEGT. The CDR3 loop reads CASSEVWDYNEQFF. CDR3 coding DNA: TGTGCCAGCAGTGAAGTGTGGGACTACAATGAGCAGTTCTTC.

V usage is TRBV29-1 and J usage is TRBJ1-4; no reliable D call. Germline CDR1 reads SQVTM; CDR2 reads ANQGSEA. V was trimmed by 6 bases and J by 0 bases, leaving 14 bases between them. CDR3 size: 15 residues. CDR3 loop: CSVRQSSSTNEKLFF. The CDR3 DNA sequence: TGCAGCGTCAGACAATCTAGCTCAACTAATGAAAAACTGTTTTTT.

CDR3 nucleotide sequence: TGTGCCAGCAGCCGAGACAGGTGGGATCAGCCCCAGCATTTT. This sequence encodes CASSRDRWDQPQHF. V and J are TRBV7-8 and TRBJ1-5; tentatively, D is TRBD1 (6 bases). The V end lost 5 bases, the J end lost 5 bases, and 13 bases lay between the germline ends. This CDR3 region has 14 residues. Germline V lookup: CDR1 SGHVS, CDR2 FQNEAQ.

CDR3 region: CASSPTGSDNEQFF. As DNA, the CDR3 is TGTGCCAGCTCACCAACGGGTAGCGACAATGAGCAGTTCTTC. The chain links TRBV18 to TRBJ2-1, with D perhaps TRBD2 (5 bases). The CDR3 is made up of 14 amino acids. V was clipped by 2 bases and J by 5 bases, with 10 bases between them. The V gene's germline CDR1 is KGHSH and CDR2 LQKENI.

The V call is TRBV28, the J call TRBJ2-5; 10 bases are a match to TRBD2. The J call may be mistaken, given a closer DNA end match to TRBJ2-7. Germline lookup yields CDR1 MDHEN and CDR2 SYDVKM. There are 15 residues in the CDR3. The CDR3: CASSLKGLATYEQYF. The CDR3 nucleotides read TGTGCCAGCAGTTTAAAGGGACTAGCGACCTACGAGCAGTACTTC.

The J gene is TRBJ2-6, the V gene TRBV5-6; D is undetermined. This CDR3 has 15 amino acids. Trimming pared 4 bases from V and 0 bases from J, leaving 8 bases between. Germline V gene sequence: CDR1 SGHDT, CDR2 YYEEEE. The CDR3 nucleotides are TGTGCCAGCAGCCTGTCGTCCTCTGGGGCCAACGTCCTGACTTTC. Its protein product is CASSLSSSGANVLTF.

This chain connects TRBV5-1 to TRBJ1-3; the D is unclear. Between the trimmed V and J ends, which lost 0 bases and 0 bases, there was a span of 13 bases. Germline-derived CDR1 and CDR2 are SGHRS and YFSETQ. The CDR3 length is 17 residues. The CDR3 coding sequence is TGCGCCAGCAGCTTGGGGGCAGATTTTTCCTCTGGAAACACCATATATTTT. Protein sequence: CASSLGADFSSGNTIYF. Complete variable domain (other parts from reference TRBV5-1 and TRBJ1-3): KAGVTQTPRYLIKTRGQQVTLSCSPISGHRSVSWYQQTPGQGLQFLFEYFSETQRNKGNFPGRFSGRQFSNSRSEMNVSTLELGDSALYLCASSLGADFSSGNTIYFGEGSWLTVV.

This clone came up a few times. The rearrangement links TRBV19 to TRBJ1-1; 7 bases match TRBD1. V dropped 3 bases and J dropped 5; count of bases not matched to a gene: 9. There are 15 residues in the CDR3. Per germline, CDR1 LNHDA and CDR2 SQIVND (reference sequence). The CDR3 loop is CASSIQTGQGTEAFF. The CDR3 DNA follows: TGTGCCAGTAGTATTCAGACAGGGCAAGGGACTGAAGCTTTCTTT.

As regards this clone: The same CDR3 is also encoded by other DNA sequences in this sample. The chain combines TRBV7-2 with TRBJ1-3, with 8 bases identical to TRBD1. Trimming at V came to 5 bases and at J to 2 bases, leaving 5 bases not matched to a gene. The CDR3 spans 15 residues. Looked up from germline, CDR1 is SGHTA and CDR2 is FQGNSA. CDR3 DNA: TGTGCCAGCAGCCTCGGACAGGGAGCTGGAAACACCATATATTTT. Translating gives CASSLGQGAGNTIYF.

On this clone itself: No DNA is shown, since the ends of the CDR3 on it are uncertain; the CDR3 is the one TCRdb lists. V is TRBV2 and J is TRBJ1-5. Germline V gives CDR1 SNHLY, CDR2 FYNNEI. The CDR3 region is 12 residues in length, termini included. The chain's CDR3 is CASSSSGQPQHF.

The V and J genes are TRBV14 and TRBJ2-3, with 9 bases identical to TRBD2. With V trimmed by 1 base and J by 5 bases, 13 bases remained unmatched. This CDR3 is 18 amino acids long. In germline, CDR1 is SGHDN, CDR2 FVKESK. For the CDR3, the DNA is TGTGCCAGCAGCCAAGTATGGGGCGGGAGGGCCCTCGGAGATACGCAGTATTTT. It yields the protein CASSQVWGGRALGDTQYF.

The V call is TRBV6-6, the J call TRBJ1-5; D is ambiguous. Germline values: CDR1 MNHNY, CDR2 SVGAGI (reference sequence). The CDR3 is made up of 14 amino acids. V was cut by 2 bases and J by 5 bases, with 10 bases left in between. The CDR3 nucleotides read TGTGCCAGCAGTTACGATGGGTCATATCAGCCCCAGCATTTT. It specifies CASSYDGSYQPQHF.